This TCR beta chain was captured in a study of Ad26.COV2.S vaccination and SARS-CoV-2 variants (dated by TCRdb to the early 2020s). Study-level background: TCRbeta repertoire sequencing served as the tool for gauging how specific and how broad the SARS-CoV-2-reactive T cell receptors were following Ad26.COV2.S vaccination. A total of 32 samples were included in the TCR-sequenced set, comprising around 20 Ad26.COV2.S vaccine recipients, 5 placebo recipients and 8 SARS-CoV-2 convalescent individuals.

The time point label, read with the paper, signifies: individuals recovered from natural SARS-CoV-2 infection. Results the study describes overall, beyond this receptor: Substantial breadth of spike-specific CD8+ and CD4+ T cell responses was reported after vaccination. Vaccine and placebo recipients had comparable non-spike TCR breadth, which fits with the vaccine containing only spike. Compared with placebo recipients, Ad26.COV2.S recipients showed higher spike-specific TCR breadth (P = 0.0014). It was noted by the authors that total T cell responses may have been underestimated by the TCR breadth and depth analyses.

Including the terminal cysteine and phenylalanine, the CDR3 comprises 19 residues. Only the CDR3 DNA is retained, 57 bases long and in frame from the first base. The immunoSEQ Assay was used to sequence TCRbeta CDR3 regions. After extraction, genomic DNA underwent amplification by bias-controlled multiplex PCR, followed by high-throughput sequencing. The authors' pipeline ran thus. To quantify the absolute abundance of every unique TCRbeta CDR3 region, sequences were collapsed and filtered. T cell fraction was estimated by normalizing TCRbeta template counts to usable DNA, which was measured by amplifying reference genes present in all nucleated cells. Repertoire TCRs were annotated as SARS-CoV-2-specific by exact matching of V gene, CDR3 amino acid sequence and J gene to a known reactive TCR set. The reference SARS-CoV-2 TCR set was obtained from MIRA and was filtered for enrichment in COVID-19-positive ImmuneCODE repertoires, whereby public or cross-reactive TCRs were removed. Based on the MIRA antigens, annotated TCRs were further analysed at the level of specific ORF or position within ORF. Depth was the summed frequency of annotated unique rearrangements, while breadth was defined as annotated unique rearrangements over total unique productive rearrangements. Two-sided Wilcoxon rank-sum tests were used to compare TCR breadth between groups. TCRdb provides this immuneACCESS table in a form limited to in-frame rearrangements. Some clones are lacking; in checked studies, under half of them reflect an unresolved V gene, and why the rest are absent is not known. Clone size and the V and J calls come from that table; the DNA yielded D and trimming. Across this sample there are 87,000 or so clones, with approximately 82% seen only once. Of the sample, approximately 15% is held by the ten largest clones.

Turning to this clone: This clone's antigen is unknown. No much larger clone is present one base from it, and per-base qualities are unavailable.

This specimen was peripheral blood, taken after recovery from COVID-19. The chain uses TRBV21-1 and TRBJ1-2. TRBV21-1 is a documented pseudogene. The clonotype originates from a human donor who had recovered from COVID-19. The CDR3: CASSKRGRPTGSCFGGYTF. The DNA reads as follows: TGTGCCAGCAGCAAAAGGGGGAGGCCTACAGGATCGTGCTTCGGTGGCTACACCTTC.